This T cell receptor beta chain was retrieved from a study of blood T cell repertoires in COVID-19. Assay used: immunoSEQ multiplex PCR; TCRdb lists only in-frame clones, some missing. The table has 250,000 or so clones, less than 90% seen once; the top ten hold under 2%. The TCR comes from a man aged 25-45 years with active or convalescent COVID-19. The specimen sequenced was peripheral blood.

The CDR3 DNA reads as TGTGCCTGGAGTACACACCCAAACACTGAAGCTTTCTTT. The encoded protein is CAWSTHPNTEAFF. The rearrangement links TRBV30 to TRBJ1-1, with unresolved D. The CDR3 covers 13 residues. Germline CDR1 and CDR2: GTSNPN and SVGIG (reference sequence). The germline V and J ends were trimmed by 2 bases and 2 bases, with 9 bases remaining between them.